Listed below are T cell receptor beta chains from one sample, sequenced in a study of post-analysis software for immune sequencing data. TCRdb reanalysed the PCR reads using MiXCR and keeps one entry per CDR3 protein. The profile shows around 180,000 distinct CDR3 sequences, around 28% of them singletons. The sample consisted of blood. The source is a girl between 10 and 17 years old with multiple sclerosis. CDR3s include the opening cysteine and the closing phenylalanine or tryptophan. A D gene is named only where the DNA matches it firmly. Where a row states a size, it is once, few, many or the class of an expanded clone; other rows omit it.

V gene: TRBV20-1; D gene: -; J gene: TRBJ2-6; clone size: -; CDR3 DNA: TGCAGTGCTAGCAGGGGTAAAGGTGGGGCCAACGTCCCGACTTTC; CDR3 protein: CSASRGKGGANVPTF
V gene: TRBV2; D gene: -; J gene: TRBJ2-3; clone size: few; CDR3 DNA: TGTGCCAGCAGTGAAGGGAGGACAGTAAACACAGATACGCAGTATTTT; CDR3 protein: CASSEGRTVNTDTQYF
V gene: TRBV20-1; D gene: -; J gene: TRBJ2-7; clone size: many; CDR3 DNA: TGCAGTGTAGGAGGGCAGGCCTACGAGCAGTACTTC; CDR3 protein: CSVGGQAYEQYF
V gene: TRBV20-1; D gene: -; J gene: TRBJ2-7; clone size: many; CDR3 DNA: TGCAGTGCTAGGCCGGCGGTAAGCTCCTACGAGCAGTACTTC; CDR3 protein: CSARPAVSSYEQYF
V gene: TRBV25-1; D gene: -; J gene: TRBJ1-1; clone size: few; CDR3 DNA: TGTGCCAGCACCACTAACACTGAAGCTTTCTTT; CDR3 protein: CASTTNTEAFF
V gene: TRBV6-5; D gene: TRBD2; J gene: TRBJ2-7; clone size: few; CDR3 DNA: TGTGCCAGCAGCCCTATTAGCGGGAGTCTCTACGAGCAGTACTTC; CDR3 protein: CASSPISGSLYEQYF
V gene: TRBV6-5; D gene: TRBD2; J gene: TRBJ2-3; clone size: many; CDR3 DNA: TGTGCCAGCAGTTACTCCACTAGCGGGCCGAGCACAGATACGCAGTATTTT; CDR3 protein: CASSYSTSGPSTDTQYF
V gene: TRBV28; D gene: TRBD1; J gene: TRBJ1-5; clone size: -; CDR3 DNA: TGTGCCAGCAGACCCCCTACAGGGGGCGGGCAGCCCCAGCATTTT; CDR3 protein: CASRPPTGGGQPQHF
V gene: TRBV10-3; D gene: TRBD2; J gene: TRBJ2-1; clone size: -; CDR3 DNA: TGTGCCATCAGTGAGTCGTCCGGACTAGCGGGAGAGACCCAGTTCTTC; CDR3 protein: CAISESSGLAGETQFF
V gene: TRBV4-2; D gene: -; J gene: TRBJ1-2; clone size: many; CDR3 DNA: TGTGCCAGCAGCCAAGAATTCGGGGCCGCGGACTATGGCTACACCTTC; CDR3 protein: CASSQEFGAADYGYTF
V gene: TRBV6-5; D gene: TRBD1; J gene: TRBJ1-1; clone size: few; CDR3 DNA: TGTGCCAGCAGTATACAGGGGTACACTGAAGCTTTCTTT; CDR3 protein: CASSIQGYTEAFF
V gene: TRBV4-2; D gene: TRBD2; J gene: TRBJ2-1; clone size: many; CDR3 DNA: TGTGCCAGCAGCCAGGAGGGACTAGCGGCAGGATTAGATGAGCAGTTCTTC; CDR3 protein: CASSQEGLAAGLDEQFF
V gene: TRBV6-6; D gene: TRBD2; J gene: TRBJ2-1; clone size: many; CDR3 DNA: TGTGCCAGCAGGACGGGAGGCTCCTACAATGAGCAGTTCTTC; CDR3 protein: CASRTGGSYNEQFF
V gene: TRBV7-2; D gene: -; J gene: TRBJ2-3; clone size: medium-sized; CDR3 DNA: TGTGCCAGCAGCTCCTACACAGATACGCAGTATTTT; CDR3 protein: CASSSYTDTQYF
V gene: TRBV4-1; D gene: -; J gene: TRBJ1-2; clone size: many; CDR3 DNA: TGCGCCAGCAGCCAAGATCCGGGGGGAAACTATGGCTACACCTTC; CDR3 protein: CASSQDPGGNYGYTF
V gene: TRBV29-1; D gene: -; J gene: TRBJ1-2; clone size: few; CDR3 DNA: TGCAGCGTTGTGGAGGACAGCCGACTTGGCTACACCTTC; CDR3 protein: CSVVEDSRLGYTF
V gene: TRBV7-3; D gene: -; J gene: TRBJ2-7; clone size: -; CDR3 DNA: TGTGCCAGCAGCTTCACCCGGGACTCTGAGCAGTACTTC; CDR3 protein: CASSFTRDSEQYF
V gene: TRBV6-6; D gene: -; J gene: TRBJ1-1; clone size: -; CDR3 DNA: TGTGCCAGCAGTTCAGCTGGGGCGAAGAACACTGAAGCTTTCTTT; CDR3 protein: CASSSAGAKNTEAFF
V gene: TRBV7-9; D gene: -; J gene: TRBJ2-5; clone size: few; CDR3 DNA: TGTGCCAGCAGCTTAGCCCATTCGGAGACCCAGTACTTC; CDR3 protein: CASSLAHSETQYF
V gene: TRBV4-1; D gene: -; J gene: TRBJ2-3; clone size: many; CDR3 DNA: TGCGCCAGCAGCCAACCCGGACATAGCACAGATACGCAGTATTTT; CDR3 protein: CASSQPGHSTDTQYF
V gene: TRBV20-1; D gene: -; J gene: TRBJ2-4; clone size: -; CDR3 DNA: TGCAGTGGGGCTATCAAGAACATTCAGTACTTC; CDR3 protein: CSGAIKNIQYF
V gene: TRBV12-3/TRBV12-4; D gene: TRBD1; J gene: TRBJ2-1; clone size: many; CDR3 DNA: TGTGCCAGCAGACTGGACAGGGGACGGTACAATGAGCAGTTCTTC; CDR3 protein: CASRLDRGRYNEQFF
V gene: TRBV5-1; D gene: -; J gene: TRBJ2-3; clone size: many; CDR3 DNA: TGCGCCAGCAGCGGTGACGCAGATACGCAGTATTTT; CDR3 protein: CASSGDADTQYF
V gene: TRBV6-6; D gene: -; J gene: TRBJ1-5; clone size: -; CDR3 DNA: TGTGCCAGCAGTCGGCCGGGACGGGAGTATAGCAATCAGCCCCAGCATTTT; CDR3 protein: CASSRPGREYSNQPQHF
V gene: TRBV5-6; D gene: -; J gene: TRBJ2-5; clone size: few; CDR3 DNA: TGTGCCAGCAGCAGGGCCCCTCAAGAGACCCAGTACTTC; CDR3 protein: CASSRAPQETQYF
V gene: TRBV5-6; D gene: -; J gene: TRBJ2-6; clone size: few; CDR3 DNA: TGTGCTAGCAGCCCGGGTGCGGGTGGGGCCAACATCCTGACTTTC; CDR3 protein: CASSPGAGGANILTF
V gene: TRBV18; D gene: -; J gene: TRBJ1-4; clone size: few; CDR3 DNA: TGTGCCAGCTCACCAACTCTGGGAGATGAGAAACTGTTTTTT; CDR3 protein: CASSPTLGDEKLFF
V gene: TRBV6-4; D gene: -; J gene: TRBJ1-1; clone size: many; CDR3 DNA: TGTGCCCGTATTCCTTGCACTGAAGCTTTCTTT; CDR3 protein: CARIPCTEAFF
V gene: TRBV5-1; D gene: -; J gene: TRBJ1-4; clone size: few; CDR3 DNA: TGCGCCAGCAGCTTGTCATTACAGGAAACTAATGAAAAACTGTTTTTT; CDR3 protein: CASSLSLQETNEKLFF
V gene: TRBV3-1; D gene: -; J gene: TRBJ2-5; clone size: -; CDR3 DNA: TGTGCCAGCAGCCAAGGTCGCGACTCCAAAGAAGAGACCCAGTACTTC; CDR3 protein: CASSQGRDSKEETQYF
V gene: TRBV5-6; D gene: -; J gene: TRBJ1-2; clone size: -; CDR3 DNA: TGTGCCAGCAGGACAGGATTGGATGGCTACACCTTC; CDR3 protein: CASRTGLDGYTF
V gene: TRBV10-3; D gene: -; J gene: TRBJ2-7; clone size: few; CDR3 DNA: TGTGCCACCCGGGAGCGAGAGGACTACGAGCAGTACTTC; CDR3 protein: CATREREDYEQYF
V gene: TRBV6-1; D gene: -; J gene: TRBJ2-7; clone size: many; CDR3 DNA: TGTGCCAGCAGCATAAGGGATGGCTCCTTCTGGGGCGGGGCACCCTACGAGCAGTACTTC; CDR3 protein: CASSIRDGSFWGGAPYEQYF
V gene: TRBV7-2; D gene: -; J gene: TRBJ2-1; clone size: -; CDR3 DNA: TGTGCCAGCAGCTTTCGGTGGACTAACAATGAGCAGTTCTTC; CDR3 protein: CASSFRWTNNEQFF
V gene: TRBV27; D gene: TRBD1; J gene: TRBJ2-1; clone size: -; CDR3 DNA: TGTGCCAGCAGCCCCCCCTCTAGACGGACAGGGAGCATGAGGAATGAGCAGTTCTTC; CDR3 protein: CASSPPSRRTGSMRNEQFF
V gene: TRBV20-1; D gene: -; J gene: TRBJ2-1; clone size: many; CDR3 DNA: TGCAGTGCTGATTACAATGAGCAGTTCTTC; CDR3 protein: CSADYNEQFF
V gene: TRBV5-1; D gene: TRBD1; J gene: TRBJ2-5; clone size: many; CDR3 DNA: TGCGCCAGCAGCCTGAAGACACAGGGGAAAGAGACCCAGTACTTC; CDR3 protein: CASSLKTQGKETQYF
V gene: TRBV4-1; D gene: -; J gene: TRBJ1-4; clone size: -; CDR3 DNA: TGCGCCAGCACCCAGACAGGACCTACAACTAATGAAAAACTGTTTTTT; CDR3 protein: CASTQTGPTTNEKLFF
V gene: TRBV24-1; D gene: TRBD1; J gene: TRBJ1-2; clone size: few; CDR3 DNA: TGTGCCACCAGTGATCGGACAGGGTATGGCTACACCTTC; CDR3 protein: CATSDRTGYGYTF
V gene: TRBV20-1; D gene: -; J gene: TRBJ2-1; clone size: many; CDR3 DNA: TGCAGTGCTAGAGATATTGGAGGAGGGGACTACAATGAGCAGTTCTTC; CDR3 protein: CSARDIGGGDYNEQFF
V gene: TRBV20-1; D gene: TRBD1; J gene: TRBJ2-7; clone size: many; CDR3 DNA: TGCAGTGCCCGAAGTCACAGGGGAATCTACGAGCAGTACTTC; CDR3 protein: CSARSHRGIYEQYF
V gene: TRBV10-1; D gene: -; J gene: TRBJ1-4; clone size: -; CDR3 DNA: TGCGCCAGCAGTGAGGACGGGGGAGAGAATGAAAAACTGTTTTTT; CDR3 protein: CASSEDGGENEKLFF
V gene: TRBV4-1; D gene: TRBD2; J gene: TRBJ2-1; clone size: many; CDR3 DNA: TGCGCCAGCAGCCAGGATTCCTTCACCATGGCGGGAGTTTCCTACAATGAGCAGTTCTTC; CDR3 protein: CASSQDSFTMAGVSYNEQFF
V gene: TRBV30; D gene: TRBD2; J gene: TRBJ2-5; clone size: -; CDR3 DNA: TGTGCCTGGGGGGACTATGTAGAGACCCAGTACTTC; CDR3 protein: CAWGDYVETQYF
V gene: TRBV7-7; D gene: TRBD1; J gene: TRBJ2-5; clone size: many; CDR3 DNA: TGTGCCAGCAGCTTGGGGACAGGAGAGACCCAGTACTTC; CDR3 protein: CASSLGTGETQYF
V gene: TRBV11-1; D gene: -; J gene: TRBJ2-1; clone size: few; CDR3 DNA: TGTGCCAGCAGGCCTGGCGGGATTTACAATGAGCAGTTCTTC; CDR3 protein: CASRPGGIYNEQFF
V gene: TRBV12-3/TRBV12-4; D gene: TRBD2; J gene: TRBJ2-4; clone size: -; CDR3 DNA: TGTGCCAGCAGTACCTTAGCGGGAGTCCACTACAATGAGCAGTACTTC; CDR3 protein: CASSTLAGVHYNEQYF
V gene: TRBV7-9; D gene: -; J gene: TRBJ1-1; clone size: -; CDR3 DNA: TGTGCCAGCAGCTTAGTGGGCCCACAAGCCCGTGAAGCTTTCTTT; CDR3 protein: CASSLVGPQAREAFF
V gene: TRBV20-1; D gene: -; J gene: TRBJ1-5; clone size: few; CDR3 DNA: TGCAGTGCTAGAGCCCCCAGGGTAACTAGCAATCAGCCCCAGCATTTT; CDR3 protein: CSARAPRVTSNQPQHF
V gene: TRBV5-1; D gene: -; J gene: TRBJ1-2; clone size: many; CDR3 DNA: TGCGCCAGCAGCTTGGAACAGGGTGTCTATGGCTACACCTTC; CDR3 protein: CASSLEQGVYGYTF
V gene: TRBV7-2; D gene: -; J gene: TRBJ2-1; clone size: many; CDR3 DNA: TGTGCCAGCAGCCTTAGCTCCTACAATGAGCAGTTCTTC; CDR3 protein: CASSLSSYNEQFF
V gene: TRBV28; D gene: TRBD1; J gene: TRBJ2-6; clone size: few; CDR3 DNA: TGTGCCAGCAGTCCCCGGGACAGGTACTCTGGGGCCAACGTCCTGACTTTC; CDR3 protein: CASSPRDRYSGANVLTF
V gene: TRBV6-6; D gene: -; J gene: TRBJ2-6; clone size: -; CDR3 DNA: TGTGCCAGCAACCCGGACAGAGTCTCTGGGGCCAACGTCCTGACTTTC; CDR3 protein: CASNPDRVSGANVLTF
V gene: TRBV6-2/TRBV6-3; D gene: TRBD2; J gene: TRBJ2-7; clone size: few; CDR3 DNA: TGTGCCAGCAGTTACTCTTTCCTAGCGGGGCACAACGAGCAGTACTTC; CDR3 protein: CASSYSFLAGHNEQYF
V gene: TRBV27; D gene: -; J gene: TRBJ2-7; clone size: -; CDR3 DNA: TGTGCCAGCAGTTTAGACGCCGGGACACACCCCTACGAGCAGTACTTC; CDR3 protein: CASSLDAGTHPYEQYF
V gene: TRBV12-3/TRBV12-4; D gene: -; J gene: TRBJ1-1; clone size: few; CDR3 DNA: TGTGCCAGCACCCGAGGGCCCGGAGGGAACACTGAAGCTTTCTTT; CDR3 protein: CASTRGPGGNTEAFF
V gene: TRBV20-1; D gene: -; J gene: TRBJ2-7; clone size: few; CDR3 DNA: TGCAGTGCTAGTCGAACCGGGCTGAACGAGCAGTACTTC; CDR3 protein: CSASRTGLNEQYF
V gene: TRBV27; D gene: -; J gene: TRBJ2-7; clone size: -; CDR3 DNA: TGTGCCAGCAAGTGGGCTAACAGGGTCAACGAGCAGTACTTC; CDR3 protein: CASKWANRVNEQYF
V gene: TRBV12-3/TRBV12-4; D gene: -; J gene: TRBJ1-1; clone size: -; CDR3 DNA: TGTGCCAGCAGTTTGACAGCACCCATGAACACTGAAGCTTTCTTT; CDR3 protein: CASSLTAPMNTEAFF
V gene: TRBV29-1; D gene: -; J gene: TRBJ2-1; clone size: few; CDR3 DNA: TGCAGCGTCGTAGATTGGGACCCCTCAAGGTACAATGAGCAGTTCTTC; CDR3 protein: CSVVDWDPSRYNEQFF